This T cell receptor (beta chain) derives from a study of shared clonotypes between healthy human individuals. Study-level results: With several donors compared, 4% to 5.5% of naive CD4 clonotypes were shared.

The assay was immunoSEQ multiplex PCR, and TCRdb's table has in-frame clones only and misses some. The sample shows 2 million to 2.5 million clones, 85% to 95% of them seen only once. Germline loops: CDR1 MNHEY, CDR2 SVGAGI. CDR3 length: 12 amino acids. V dropped 8 bases and J dropped 7; count of bases not matched to a gene: 5. This clone was seen more than once but under ten times. The antigen remains unidentified. This clonotype was obtained from a man between 18 and 29 years old in good health. Some clones in this sample may be carry-over from other donors' samples. Sequenced material: naive CD4+ T cells from PBMCs. The subset is: CD45RA+ positively selected. The chain is built from TRBV6-5 and TRBJ1-5; 7 positions agree with TRBD1. The CDR3 bases are TGTGCCAGCGGCAAGACAGGGCAGCCCCAGCATTTT. Translating it yields CASGKTGQPQHF.